This section outlines one T cell receptor (beta chain) sequence together with its context. The sample originates from a study of neoadjuvant nivolumab and ipilimumab in lung cancer. Here immunoSEQ multiplex PCR was the method, and the copy in TCRdb shows in-frame clones only, minus some. The sample holds about 38,000 clones; 89% are singletons and the top ten take roughly 3.3%. This specimen consisted of peripheral blood, obtained before neoadjuvant nivolumab, alone or with ipilimumab. This TCR was recovered from an adult with non-small cell lung cancer.

CDR3 in amino acids: CASSLAGTGDVGELFF. The CDR3 DNA reads TGCGCCAGCAGCTTGGCAGGGACAGGGGACGTCGGGGAGCTGTTTTTT. V and J are TRBV5-1 and TRBJ2-2; 10 bases match TRBD1. The CDR3 covers 16 residues. V was pared by 0 bases and J by 7 bases, with 6 bases of the junction left unmatched. Germline CDR1 is SGHRS and CDR2 is YFSETQ.